Given below is one TCR beta chain in context. The antigen remains undetermined. The entry originates in a study of T cell responses to AZD1222 COVID-19 vaccine. Study-wide findings and caveats: Two doses of AZD1222 preceded a rise in Spike-specific TCR breadth and depth. Females outnumbered males among donors, who were mostly white British; clonal diversity was possibly underestimated. Reports say nearly half of spike-specific TCRs go after unmutated variant regions.

Libraries were prepared by immunoSEQ multiplex PCR; TCRdb keeps only in-frame clonotypes and omits some of them. The sample lists about 130,000 clones; 90% were seen once. The receptor was derived from an adult in good health. The sample here was peripheral blood, taken on day 0 of AZD1222 vaccination.

CDR3 loop: CAWSDEGLPNSPLHF. CDR3 nucleotides: TGTGCCTGGAGCGACGAGGGACTTCCAAATTCACCCCTCCACTTT. This sequence joins TRBV30 and TRBJ1-6; D might be TRBD1 (5 bases). Trimming took 3 bases from V and 7 from J, leaving 16 bases between them. This CDR3 has 15 amino acids. Germline loops: CDR1 GTSNPN, CDR2 SVGIG (reference sequence).